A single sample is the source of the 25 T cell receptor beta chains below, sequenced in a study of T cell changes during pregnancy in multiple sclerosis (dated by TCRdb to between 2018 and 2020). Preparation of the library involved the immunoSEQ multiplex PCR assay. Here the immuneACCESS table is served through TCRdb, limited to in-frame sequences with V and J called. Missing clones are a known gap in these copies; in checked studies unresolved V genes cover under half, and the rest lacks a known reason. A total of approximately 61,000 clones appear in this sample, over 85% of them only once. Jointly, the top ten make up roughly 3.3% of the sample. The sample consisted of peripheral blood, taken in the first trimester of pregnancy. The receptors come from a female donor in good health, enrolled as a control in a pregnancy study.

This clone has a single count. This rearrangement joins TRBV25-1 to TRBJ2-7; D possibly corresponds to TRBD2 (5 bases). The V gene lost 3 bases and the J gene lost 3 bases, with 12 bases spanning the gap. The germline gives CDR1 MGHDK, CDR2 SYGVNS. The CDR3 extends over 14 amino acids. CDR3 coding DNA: TGTGCCAGCAGTGAGAGGGCAGCCAACTACGAGCAGTACTTC. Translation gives CASSERAANYEQYF.

The DNA of the CDR3 is TGTGCCAGCAGCCAGAATGGGCCCGAGCAGTACTTC. Encoded protein: CASSQNGPEQYF. This chain links TRBV7-9 with TRBJ2-7, with D unresolved. V shed 5 bases and J shed 6 bases, with 11 bases lying between them. Germline V lookup: CDR1 SEHNR, CDR2 FQNEAQ (reference sequence). This CDR3 is 12 amino acids long.

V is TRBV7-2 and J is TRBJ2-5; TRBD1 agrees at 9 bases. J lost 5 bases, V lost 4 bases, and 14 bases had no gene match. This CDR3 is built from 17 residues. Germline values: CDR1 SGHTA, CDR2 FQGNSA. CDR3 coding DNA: TGTGCCAGCAGCTCCCGACAGGGGGTGATCAGGGGGGAGACCCAGTACTTC. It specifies CASSSRQGVIRGETQYF.

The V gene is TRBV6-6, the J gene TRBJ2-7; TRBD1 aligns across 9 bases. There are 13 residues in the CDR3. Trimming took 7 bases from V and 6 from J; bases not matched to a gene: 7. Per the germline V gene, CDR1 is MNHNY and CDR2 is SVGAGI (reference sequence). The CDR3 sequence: CASTKTGGGEQYF. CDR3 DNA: TGTGCCAGCACCAAGACAGGGGGAGGCGAGCAGTACTTC.

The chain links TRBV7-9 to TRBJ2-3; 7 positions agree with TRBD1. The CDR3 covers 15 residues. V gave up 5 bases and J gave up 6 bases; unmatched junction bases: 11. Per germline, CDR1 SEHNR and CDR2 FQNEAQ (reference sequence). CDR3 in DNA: TGTGCCAGCAGCCGGACAGGTTTTTTGGGGGATACGCAGTATTTT. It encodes CASSRTGFLGDTQYF.

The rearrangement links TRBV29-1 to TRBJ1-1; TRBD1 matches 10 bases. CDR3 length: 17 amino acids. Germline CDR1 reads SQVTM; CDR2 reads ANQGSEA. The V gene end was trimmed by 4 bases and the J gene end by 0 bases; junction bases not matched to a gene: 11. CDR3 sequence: CSVVLFGTGAMNTEAFF. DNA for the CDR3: TGCAGCGTTGTTTTATTTGGGACAGGGGCGATGAACACTGAAGCTTTCTTT.

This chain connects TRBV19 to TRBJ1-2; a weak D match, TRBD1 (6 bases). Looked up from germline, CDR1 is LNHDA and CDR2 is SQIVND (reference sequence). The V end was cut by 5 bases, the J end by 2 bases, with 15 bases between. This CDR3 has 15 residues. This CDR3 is CASSPQTGLNYGYTF. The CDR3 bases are TGTGCCAGTAGTCCGCAAACAGGGCTGAACTATGGCTACACCTTC.

CDR3 coding DNA: TGTGCCAGCAGCTTCGTAGCGGGAGTCTCCAATGAGCAGTTCTTC. Translating it yields CASSFVAGVSNEQFF. The chain combines TRBV7-2 with TRBJ2-1, with 9 nucleotides matching TRBD2. Trimming cost V 3 bases and J 6 bases; bases outside gene matches: 6. Germline-derived CDR1 and CDR2 are SGHTA and FQGNSA. The CDR3 contains 15 residues. Looking up the rest from reference TRBV7-2 and TRBJ2-1 gives the full variable domain: GAGVSQSPSNKVTEKGKDVELRCDPISGHTALYWYRQSLGQGLEFLIYFQGNSAPDKSGLPSDRFSAERTGGSVSTLTIQRTQQEDSAVYLCASSFVAGVSNEQFFGPGTRLTVL.

The CDR3 loop is CASSEVRGSGANVLTF. The CDR3 region has the DNA TGTGCCAGCAGTGAAGTTCGGGGCTCTGGGGCCAACGTCCTGACTTTC. The chain employs TRBV6-1 and TRBJ2-6; D possibly corresponds to TRBD2 (5 bases). CDR1 and CDR2 from the germline V gene are MNHNS and SASEGT. The CDR3 covers 16 residues. With 1 base removed from V and 0 bases from J, the gap between germline ends came to 7 bases.

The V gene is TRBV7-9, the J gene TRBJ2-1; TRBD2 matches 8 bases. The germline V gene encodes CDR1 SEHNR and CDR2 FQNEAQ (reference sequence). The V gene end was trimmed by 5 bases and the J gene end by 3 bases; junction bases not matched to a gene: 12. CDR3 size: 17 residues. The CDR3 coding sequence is TGTGCCAGCAGCCCCCCGGCCGGGACTAGTTTCTACAATGAGCAGTTCTTC. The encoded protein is CASSPPAGTSFYNEQFF. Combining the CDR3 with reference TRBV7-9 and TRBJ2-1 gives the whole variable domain DTGVSQNPRHKITKRGQNVTFRCDPISEHNRLYWYRQTLGQGPEFLTYFQNEAQLEKSRLLSDRFSAERPKGSFSTLEIQRTEQGDSAMYLCASSPPAGTSFYNEQFFGPGTRLTVL.

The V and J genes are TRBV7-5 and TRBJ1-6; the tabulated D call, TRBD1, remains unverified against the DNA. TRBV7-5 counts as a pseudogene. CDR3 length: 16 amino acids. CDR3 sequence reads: CARAGTVCRFSSPLHF. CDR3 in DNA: TGTGCCAGAGCCGGGACAGTATGTAGATTTAGCTCACCCCTCCACTTT.

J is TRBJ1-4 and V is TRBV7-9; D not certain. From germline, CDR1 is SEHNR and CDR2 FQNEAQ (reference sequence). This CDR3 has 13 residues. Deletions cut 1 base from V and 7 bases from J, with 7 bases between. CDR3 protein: CASSLDSSEKLFF. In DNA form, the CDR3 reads TGTGCCAGCAGCTTAGACAGCAGTGAAAAACTGTTTTTT.

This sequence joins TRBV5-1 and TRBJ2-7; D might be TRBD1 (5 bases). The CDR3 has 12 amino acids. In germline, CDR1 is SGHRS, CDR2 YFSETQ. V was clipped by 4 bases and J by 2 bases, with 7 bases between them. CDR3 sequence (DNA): TGCGCCAGCAGCCTGACAGCCTACGAGCAGTACTTC. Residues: CASSLTAYEQYF.

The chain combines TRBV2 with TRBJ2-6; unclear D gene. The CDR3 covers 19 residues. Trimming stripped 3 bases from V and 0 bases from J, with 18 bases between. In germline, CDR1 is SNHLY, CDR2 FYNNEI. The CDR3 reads CASSDWIGATPSGANVLTF. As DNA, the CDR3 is TGTGCCAGCAGTGATTGGATAGGAGCCACACCCTCTGGGGCCAACGTCCTGACTTTC.

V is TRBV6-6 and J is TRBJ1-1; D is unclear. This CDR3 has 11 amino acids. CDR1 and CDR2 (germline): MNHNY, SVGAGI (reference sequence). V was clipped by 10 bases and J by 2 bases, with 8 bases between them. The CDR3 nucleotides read TGTGCCATCGAGGCTAACACTGAAGCTTTCTTT. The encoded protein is CAIEANTEAFF.

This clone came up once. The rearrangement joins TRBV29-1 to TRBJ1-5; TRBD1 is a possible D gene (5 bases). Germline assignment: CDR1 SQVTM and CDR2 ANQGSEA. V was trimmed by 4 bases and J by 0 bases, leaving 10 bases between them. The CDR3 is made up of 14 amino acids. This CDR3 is CSVVTANSNQPQHF. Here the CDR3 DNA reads TGCAGCGTTGTGACAGCGAATAGCAATCAGCCCCAGCATTTT.

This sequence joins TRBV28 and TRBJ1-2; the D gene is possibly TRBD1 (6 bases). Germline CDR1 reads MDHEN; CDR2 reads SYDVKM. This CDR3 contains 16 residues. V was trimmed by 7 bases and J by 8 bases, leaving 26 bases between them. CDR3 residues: CASTLRGPLQGSGYTF. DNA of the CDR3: TGTGCCAGCACCCTCCGGGGCCCTTTACAGGGTTCGGGCTACACCTTC.

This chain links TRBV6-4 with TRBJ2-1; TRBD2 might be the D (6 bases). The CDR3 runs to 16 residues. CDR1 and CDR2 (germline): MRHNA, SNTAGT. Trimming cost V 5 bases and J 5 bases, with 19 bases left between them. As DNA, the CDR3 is TGTGCCAGCAGTAGGGAGGCTAGCCGAAGGAACAATGAGCAGTTCTTC. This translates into CASSREASRRNNEQFF.

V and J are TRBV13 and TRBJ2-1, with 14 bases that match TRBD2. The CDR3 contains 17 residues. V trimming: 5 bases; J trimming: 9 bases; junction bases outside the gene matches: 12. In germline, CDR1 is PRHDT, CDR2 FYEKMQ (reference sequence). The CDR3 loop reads CASSDRSGTSGRGEQFF. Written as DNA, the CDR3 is TGTGCCAGCAGCGACCGATCCGGGACTAGCGGGAGAGGTGAGCAGTTCTTC.

This CDR3 is CASSLGWQLDYGYTF. CDR3 coding DNA: TGCGCCAGCAGCTTGGGATGGCAGCTAGACTATGGCTACACCTTC. This sequence joins TRBV5-1 and TRBJ1-2; D uncertain. The germline CDR1 and CDR2 sequences are SGHRS and YFSETQ. CDR3 size: 15 residues. Between the trimmed V and J ends, which lost 0 bases and 3 bases, there was a span of 12 bases.

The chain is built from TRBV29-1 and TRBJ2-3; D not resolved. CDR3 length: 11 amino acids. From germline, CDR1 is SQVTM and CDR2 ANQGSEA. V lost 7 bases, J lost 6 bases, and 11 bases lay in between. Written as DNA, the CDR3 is TGCAGCGCCCCGGTCGTGGATACGCAGTATTTT. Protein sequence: CSAPVVDTQYF.

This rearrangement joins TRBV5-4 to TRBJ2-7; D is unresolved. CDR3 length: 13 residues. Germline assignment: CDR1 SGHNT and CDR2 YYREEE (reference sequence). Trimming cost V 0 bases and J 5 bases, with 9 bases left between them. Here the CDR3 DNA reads TGTGCCAGCAGCTTGGAGATAGGAGACGAGCAGTACTTC. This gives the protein CASSLEIGDEQYF.

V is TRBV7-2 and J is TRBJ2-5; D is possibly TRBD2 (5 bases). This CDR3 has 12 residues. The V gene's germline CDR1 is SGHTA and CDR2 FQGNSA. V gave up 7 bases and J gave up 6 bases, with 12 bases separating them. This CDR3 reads CASTSEGKTQYF. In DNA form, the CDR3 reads TGTGCCAGCACCTCCGAGGGAAAGACCCAGTACTTC. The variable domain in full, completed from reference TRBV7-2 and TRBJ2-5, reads GAGVSQSPSNKVTEKGKDVELRCDPISGHTALYWYRQSLGQGLEFLIYFQGNSAPDKSGLPSDRFSAERTGGSVSTLTIQRTQQEDSAVYLCASTSEGKTQYFGPGTRLLVL.

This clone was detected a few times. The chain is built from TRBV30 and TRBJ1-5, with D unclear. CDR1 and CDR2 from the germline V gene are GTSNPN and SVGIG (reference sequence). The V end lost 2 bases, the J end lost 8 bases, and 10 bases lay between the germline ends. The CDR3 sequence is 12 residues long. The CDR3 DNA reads TGTGCCTGGAGTTCGCCTGAGAAGCCCCAGCATTTT. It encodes CAWSSPEKPQHF.

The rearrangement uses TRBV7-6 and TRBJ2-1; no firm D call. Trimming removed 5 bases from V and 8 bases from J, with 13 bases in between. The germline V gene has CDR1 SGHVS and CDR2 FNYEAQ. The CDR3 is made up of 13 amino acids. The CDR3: CASSAGTPHEQFF. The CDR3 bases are TGTGCCAGCAGCGCAGGAACCCCCCATGAGCAGTTCTTC.